One and the same sample provided the 21 T cell receptor beta chains below, sequenced in a study of T cell changes during pregnancy in multiple sclerosis. Sequencing used immunoSEQ multiplex PCR; TCRdb keeps in-frame clones, though not all of them. The table records 60,000 to 70,000 clones, 80% to 95% of them present only once. Sequencing used peripheral blood, obtained in the second trimester of pregnancy. The receptors here all came from a female donor with multiple sclerosis, enrolled in a pregnancy study.

The V and J genes are TRBV7-9 and TRBJ1-1; D gene uncertain. CDR1 and CDR2 from the germline V gene are SEHNR and FQNEAQ (reference sequence). The CDR3 is 14 residues long. V was pared by 3 bases and J by 4 bases, with 12 bases between. Here the CDR3 DNA reads TGTGCCAGCAGCTTCAGGATGGGGAGCACTGAAGCTTTCTTT. Amino acid sequence: CASSFRMGSTEAFF.

The sample holds a few counts of this clone. This sequence joins TRBV30 and TRBJ1-1; TRBD1 aligns across 8 bases. The V and J ends lost 3 bases and 1 base, in that order; junction bases with no gene match: 1. The CDR3 contains 13 residues. Per the germline V gene, CDR1 is GTSNPN and CDR2 is SVGIG (reference sequence). Here the CDR3 DNA reads TGTGCCTGGAGGGGACAGGAGAACACTGAAGCTTTCTTT. It is translated as CAWRGQENTEAFF.

V usage is TRBV5-8 and J usage is TRBJ1-2; 7 bases agree with TRBD1. The CDR3 is 15 residues long. Germline trimming cut 3 bases from V and 2 bases from J; bases unmatched to any gene: 7. The V gene's germline CDR1 is SGHTS and CDR2 YDEGEE. CDR3 loop: CASSYTIGGNYGYTF. The CDR3 DNA reads TGTGCCAGCAGCTACACCATAGGGGGCAACTATGGCTACACCTTC.

The chain is built from TRBV9 and TRBJ1-2, with 7 bases identical to TRBD1. Per the germline V gene, CDR1 is SGDLS and CDR2 is YYNGEE. V shed 4 bases, J shed 4 bases, and the junction held 4 bases outside the gene matches. This CDR3 has 13 residues. CDR3 sequence: CASSSGTVYGYTF. For the CDR3, the DNA is TGTGCCAGCAGCTCTGGGACAGTCTATGGCTACACCTTC.

J is TRBJ2-5 and V is TRBV10-3, with a possible D match to TRBD1 (5 bases). The CDR3 is 13 residues long. Germline V CDR1 and CDR2: ENHRY, SYGVKD. The germline V and J ends were trimmed by 6 bases and 0 bases, with 8 bases remaining between them. CDR3: CAIRQGYQETQYF. CDR3 nucleotides: TGTGCCATCAGGCAGGGATACCAAGAGACCCAGTACTTC.

The chain uses TRBV6-1 and TRBJ2-5; TRBD1 matches at 10 bases. This CDR3 spans 13 amino acids. Germline CDR1 is MNHNS and CDR2 is SASEGT. Unmatched junction bases numbered 6, after V lost 9 bases and J lost 5 bases. In nucleotides, the CDR3 is TGTGCCAGGGGGACAGGGGAGGGGGAGACCCAGTACTTC. Translation gives CARGTGEGETQYF.

This clone was observed once. This chain connects TRBV19 to TRBJ2-7; 7 positions match TRBD2. Losses at the gene ends were 3 bases for V and 1 base for J; bases not matched to a gene: 12. There are 17 residues in the CDR3. Germline lookup yields CDR1 LNHDA and CDR2 SQIVND (reference sequence). CDR3 protein: CASSMEGAGTLSYEQYF. Here the CDR3 DNA reads TGTGCCAGTAGTATGGAGGGAGCGGGGACCCTATCCTACGAGCAGTACTTC. Complete variable domain (other parts from reference TRBV19 and TRBJ2-7): DGGITQSPKYLFRKEGQNVTLSCEQNLNHDAMYWYRQDPGQGLRLIYYSQIVNDFQKGDIAEGYSVSREKKESFPLTVTSAQKNPTAFYLCASSMEGAGTLSYEQYFGPGTRLTVT.

This sequence joins TRBV30 and TRBJ1-3, with no clear D. The V and J ends lost 4 bases and 1 base respectively, with 11 bases between them. The CDR3 covers 14 residues. Germline assignment: CDR1 GTSNPN and CDR2 SVGIG (reference sequence). CDR3 sequence reads: CAWIPRVSGNTIYF. CDR3 in DNA: TGTGCCTGGATCCCCCGGGTGTCTGGAAACACCATATATTTT.

The chain carries TRBV5-4 and TRBJ2-1; weak D call: TRBD2 (6 bases). The V gene lost 1 base and the J gene lost 2 bases, with 10 bases spanning the gap. The CDR3 has 15 amino acids. CDR1 and CDR2 (germline): SGHNT, YYREEE (reference sequence). The CDR3 spells CASSLSGSTYNEQFF. DNA of the CDR3: TGTGCCAGCAGCTTGAGCGGGTCTACCTACAATGAGCAGTTCTTC.

In DNA, the CDR3 is TGCGCCAGCAGCCCGGAACTAGCGGAGAATGAGCAGTTCTTC. It is translated as CASSPELAENEQFF. The chain combines TRBV5-1 with TRBJ2-1; TRBD2 agrees at 8 bases. Per germline, CDR1 SGHRS and CDR2 YFSETQ. With 4 bases clipped from V and 7 bases from J, the junction kept 7 bases outside the gene matches. This CDR3 has 14 residues.

V gene TRBV7-9 combines with J gene TRBJ1-4; 11 bases fit TRBD1. Germline lookup yields CDR1 SEHNR and CDR2 FQNEAQ (reference sequence). Trimming took 5 bases from V and 4 from J; bases not matched to a gene: 6. The CDR3 consists of 16 residues. The CDR3 is CASSPGQGAVNEKLFF. CDR3 nucleotides: TGTGCCAGCAGCCCCGGACAGGGGGCGGTTAATGAAAAACTGTTTTTT.

The V and J genes are TRBV19 and TRBJ2-1; the match to TRBD2 covers 11 bases. V was pared by 3 bases and J by 5 bases, with 15 bases of the junction left unmatched. CDR1 is LNHDA and CDR2 is SQIVND in the germline V gene (reference sequence). CDR3 length: 19 residues. The CDR3 protein is CASSMPSGRTQAVHNEQFF. CDR3 DNA sequence: TGTGCCAGTAGTATGCCTAGCGGGAGGACCCAAGCAGTTCACAATGAGCAGTTCTTC.

This rearrangement joins TRBV25-1 to TRBJ2-1; D perhaps matches TRBD1 (6 bases). The germline CDR1 and CDR2 sequences are MGHDK and SYGVNS. Trimming stripped 3 bases from V and 8 bases from J, with 11 bases between. CDR3 length equals 13 residues. The CDR3 reads CASSDFGGYEQFF. The CDR3 region has the DNA TGTGCCAGCAGTGATTTTGGGGGCTATGAGCAGTTCTTC. Using reference TRBV25-1 and TRBJ2-1 for the parts outside the CDR3, the full variable domain is EADIYQTPRYLVIGTGKKITLECSQTMGHDKMYWYQQDPGMELHLIHYSYGVNSTEKGDLSSESTVSRIRTEHFPLTLESARPSHTSQYLCASSDFGGYEQFFGPGTRLTVL.

The CDR3 bases are TGTGCCAGCAGCCCTACTAGCGGGACAACCTACAATGAGCAGTTCTTC. Its translation is CASSPTSGTTYNEQFF. V usage is TRBV11-2 and J usage is TRBJ2-1; 10 bases line up with TRBD2. The CDR3 loop spans 16 amino acids. V shed 5 bases and J 2 bases; nucleotides not matched to a gene: 6. CDR1 and CDR2 (germline): SGHAT, FQNNGV. Full variable domain (remainder filled in from reference TRBV11-2 and TRBJ2-1): EAGVAQSPRYKIIEKRQSVAFWCNPISGHATLYWYQQILGQGPKLLIQFQNNGVVDDSQLPKDRFSAERLKGVDSTLKIQPAKLEDSAVYLCASSPTSGTTYNEQFFGPGTRLTVL.

CDR3 nucleotides: TGTGCCACCAGGACTAGCGGATACAATGAGCAGTTCTTC. This translates into CATRTSGYNEQFF. This chain uses TRBV6-5 with TRBJ2-1, with 10 bases lining up with TRBD2. This CDR3 has 13 residues. Trimming removed 10 bases from V and 4 bases from J; junction bases left unmatched: 4. Germline V gives CDR1 MNHEY, CDR2 SVGAGI.

The chain combines TRBV19 with TRBJ1-5; D remains ambiguous. The V and J ends lost 4 bases and 1 base respectively, with 14 bases between them. Per the germline V gene, CDR1 is LNHDA and CDR2 is SQIVND (reference sequence). The CDR3 contains 16 residues. The CDR3 DNA follows: TGTGCCAGTAGTACCGCCGCTACGGTAAGCAATCAGCCCCAGCATTTT. This translates into CASSTAATVSNQPQHF.

V gene TRBV6-1 combines with J gene TRBJ1-5; the D gene is possibly TRBD1 (6 bases). Germline CDR1 reads MNHNS; CDR2 reads SASEGT. Trimming removed 8 bases at V and 5 bases at J, with 19 bases between. CDR3 length: 15 residues. The CDR3 DNA is TGTGCCAGCGGAGCGGGGGGCGTTGTGGATCAGCCCCAGCATTTT. Translated: CASGAGGVVDQPQHF.

This sequence joins TRBV18 and TRBJ2-7, with 7 bases that match TRBD1. Germline trimming cut 3 bases from V and 3 bases from J; bases unmatched to any gene: 5. CDR3 length: 14 residues. Germline V gene data show CDR1 as KGHSH and CDR2 as LQKENI. The CDR3 DNA follows: TGTGCCAGCTCACCCGCGACAGGGCTCTACGAGCAGTACTTC. Protein product: CASSPATGLYEQYF. The whole variable domain, remainder taken from reference TRBV18 and TRBJ2-7, is NAGVMQNPRHLVRRRGQEARLRCSPMKGHSHVYWYRQLPEEGLKFMVYLQKENIIDESGMPKERFSAEFPKEGPSILRIQQVVRGDSAAYFCASSPATGLYEQYFGPGTRLTVT.

The chain joins TRBV5-1 to TRBJ2-3, with 15 bases fitting TRBD2. The ends lost 2 bases at V and 3 bases at J; junction bases unmatched: 1. The CDR3 length is 16 residues. Germline values: CDR1 SGHRS, CDR2 YFSETQ. The CDR3 DNA follows: TGCGCCAGCAGCTTAGGACTAGCGGGAGGGACAGATACGCAGTATTTT. Protein product: CASSLGLAGGTDTQYF.

V usage is TRBV5-1 and J usage is TRBJ2-3, with 8 bases matching TRBD1. With 4 bases clipped from V and 2 bases from J, the junction kept 12 bases outside the gene matches. The CDR3 contains 17 residues. The germline CDR1 and CDR2 sequences are SGHRS and YFSETQ. For the CDR3, the DNA is TGCGCCAGCAGCCTACCCGCCGGGACAGGCAACACAGATACGCAGTATTTT. It codes for CASSLPAGTGNTDTQYF.

The count of this clone is one. The rearrangement joins TRBV6-5 to TRBJ1-4, with D possibly matching TRBD1 (6 bases). The CDR3 length is 16 residues. With 2 bases removed from V and 10 bases from J, the gap between germline ends came to 20 bases. The germline CDR1 and CDR2 sequences are MNHEY and SVGAGI. The CDR3 loop reads CASSYGILSGGVKLFF. The CDR3 DNA reads TGTGCCAGCAGTTACGGCATACTATCTGGGGGCGTAAAACTGTTTTTT.